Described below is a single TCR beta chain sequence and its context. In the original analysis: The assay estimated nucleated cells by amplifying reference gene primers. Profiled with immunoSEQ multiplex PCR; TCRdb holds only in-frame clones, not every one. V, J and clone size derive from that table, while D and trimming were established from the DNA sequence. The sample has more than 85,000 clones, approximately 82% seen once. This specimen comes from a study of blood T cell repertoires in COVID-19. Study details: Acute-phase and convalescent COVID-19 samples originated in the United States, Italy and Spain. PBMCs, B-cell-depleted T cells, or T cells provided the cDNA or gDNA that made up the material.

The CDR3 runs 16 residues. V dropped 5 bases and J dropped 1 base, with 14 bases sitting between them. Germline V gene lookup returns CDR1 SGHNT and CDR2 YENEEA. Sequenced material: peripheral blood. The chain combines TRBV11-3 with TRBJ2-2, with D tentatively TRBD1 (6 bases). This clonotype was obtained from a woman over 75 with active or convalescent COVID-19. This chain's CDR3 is CASSTGTPLNTGELFF. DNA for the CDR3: TGTGCCAGCAGCACTGGGACACCTTTGAACACCGGGGAGCTGTTTTTT.